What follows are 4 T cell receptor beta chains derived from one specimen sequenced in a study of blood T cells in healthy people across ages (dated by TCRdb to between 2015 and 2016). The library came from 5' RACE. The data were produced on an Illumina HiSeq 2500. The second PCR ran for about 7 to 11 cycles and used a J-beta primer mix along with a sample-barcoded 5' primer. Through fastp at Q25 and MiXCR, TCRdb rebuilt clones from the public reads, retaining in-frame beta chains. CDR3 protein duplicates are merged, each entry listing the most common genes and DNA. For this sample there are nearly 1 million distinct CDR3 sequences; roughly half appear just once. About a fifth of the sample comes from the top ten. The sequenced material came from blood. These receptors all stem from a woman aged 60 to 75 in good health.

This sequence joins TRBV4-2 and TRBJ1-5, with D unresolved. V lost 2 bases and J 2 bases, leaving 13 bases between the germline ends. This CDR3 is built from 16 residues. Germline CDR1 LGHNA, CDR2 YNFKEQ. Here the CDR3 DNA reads TGTGCCAGCAGCCAACCCTTCGGTAAGGGCAATCAGCCCCAGCATTTT. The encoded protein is CASSQPFGKGNQPQHF.

CDR3 in DNA: TGTGCCAGCAGCCGTGCGGGACTAGCGGCGTTAGATACGCAGTATTTT. It yields the protein CASSRAGLAALDTQYF. The chain uses TRBV12-3 or TRBV12-4 and TRBJ2-3, with 11 bases that match TRBD2. The CDR3 has 16 residues. V was pared by 6 bases and J by 5 bases, with 10 bases of the junction left unmatched.

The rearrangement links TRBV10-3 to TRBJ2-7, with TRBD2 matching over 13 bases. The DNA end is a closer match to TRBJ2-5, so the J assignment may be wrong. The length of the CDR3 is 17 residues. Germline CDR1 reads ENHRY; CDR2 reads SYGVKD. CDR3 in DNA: TGTGCCATCAGTGAGTACCCCGGACTAGCGGGGGAAGAGACCCAGTACTTC. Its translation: CAISEYPGLAGEETQYF.

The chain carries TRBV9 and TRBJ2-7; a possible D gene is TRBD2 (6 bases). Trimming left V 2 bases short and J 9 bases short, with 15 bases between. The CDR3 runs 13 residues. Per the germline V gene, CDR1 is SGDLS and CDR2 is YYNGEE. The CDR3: CASSVDLAGRQYF. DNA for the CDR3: TGTGCCAGCAGCGTGGATTTGGCGGGAAGGCAGTACTTC.